This T cell receptor beta chain was identified during a study of siplizumab effects on memory and regulatory T cells. Details on this clone: The antigen remains unidentified.

Germline CDR1 reads LNHDA; CDR2 reads SQIVND (reference sequence). The CDR3 extends over 13 amino acids. Germline trimming cut 2 bases from V and 15 bases from J; bases unmatched to any gene: 10. Libraries were prepared by immunoSEQ multiplex PCR; TCRdb keeps only in-frame clonotypes and omits some of them. The table has tens of thousands of clones, 89% seen once; the top ten hold less than 0.3%. Unstimulated naive, memory, effector memory and TEMRA subsets from a few donor pairs underwent sequencing. Study-level findings and limits: No more than a minor fraction of alloreactive clones could be traced back to unstimulated subsets. An assignable naive or memory phenotype was lacking in roughly 75-95% of proliferating CD4+ or CD8+ clones.

The sequenced material came from naive CD4+ T cells sorted from blood. This chain joins TRBV19 and TRBJ2-1; 7 nucleotides align to TRBD2. The sequence came from a human donor in good health. CDR3 DNA: TGTGCCAGTAGTATAACTAAGGGACTACTTCTGTTCTTC. Protein: CASSITKGLLLFF.